The rows below give T cell receptor beta chains drawn from one sample of a study of blood T cells in healthy people across ages. TCRdb re-derived calls from the 5' RACE reads in MiXCR, one entry per CDR3 protein. The repertoire holds 1.8 million or so distinct CDR3 sequences, roughly two fifths seen once, with 20% to 25% in the top ten. Input material: blood. The receptors stem from a human donor in good health. CDR3s include the opening cysteine and the closing phenylalanine or tryptophan. A D gene is named only where the DNA matches it firmly. Expanded clones get a size class; other rows say once, few or many, or leave the size out.

v_gene: TRBV6-2/TRBV6-3
j_gene: TRBJ2-3
d_gene: -
abundance: few
CDR3nt: TGTGCCAGCAGCTTCTTCGGGGTTTCCACAGATACGCAGTATTTT
CDR3aa: CASSFFGVSTDTQYF

v_gene: TRBV7-2
j_gene: TRBJ2-3
d_gene: -
abundance: few
CDR3nt: TGTGCCAGCAGCTTAGGGGCCGCTGGGGCCCTCACAGATACGCAGTATTTT
CDR3aa: CASSLGAAGALTDTQYF

v_gene: TRBV7-9
j_gene: TRBJ2-7
d_gene: -
abundance: -
CDR3nt: TGTGCCAGCAGCAAGGACGTCACCTACGAGCAGTACTTC
CDR3aa: CASSKDVTYEQYF

v_gene: TRBV29-1
j_gene: TRBJ2-1
d_gene: TRBD2
abundance: -
CDR3nt: TGCAGCCCGTATAGCGGGGGCGACTCCTACAATGAGCAGTTCTTC
CDR3aa: CSPYSGGDSYNEQFF

v_gene: TRBV18
j_gene: TRBJ2-7
d_gene: -
abundance: -
CDR3nt: TGTGCCAGCTCACCACCCCTGGTCGAGGCGGAGCAGTACTTC
CDR3aa: CASSPPLVEAEQYF

v_gene: TRBV28
j_gene: TRBJ2-5
d_gene: -
abundance: many
CDR3nt: TGTGCCAGCAGCCCCCCCGGGGGGCGGGAGACCCAGTACTTC
CDR3aa: CASSPPGGRETQYF

v_gene: TRBV20-1
j_gene: TRBJ2-3
d_gene: -
abundance: few
CDR3nt: TGCAGTGCTAGATGGACTCTCAGGGCGGTGGATACGCAGTATTTT
CDR3aa: CSARWTLRAVDTQYF

v_gene: TRBV7-2
j_gene: TRBJ1-2
d_gene: -
abundance: few
CDR3nt: TGTGCCAGCAGCTTAGTGGGGTCAGCCAGTGGCTACACCTTC
CDR3aa: CASSLVGSASGYTF

v_gene: TRBV20-1
j_gene: TRBJ1-1
d_gene: -
abundance: -
CDR3nt: TGCAGTGCTAGAGATATGGTCAGGACGATGAACACTGAAGCTTTCTTT
CDR3aa: CSARDMVRTMNTEAFF

v_gene: TRBV20-1
j_gene: TRBJ2-5
d_gene: -
abundance: many
CDR3nt: TGCAGTGCTAGAGTGGGGGGTTACCAAGAGACCCAGTACTTC
CDR3aa: CSARVGGYQETQYF

v_gene: TRBV29-1
j_gene: TRBJ1-1
d_gene: -
abundance: -
CDR3nt: TGCAGCGTTGTAATCCGGGCCTACGGTCAGGACACTGAAGCTTTCTTT
CDR3aa: CSVVIRAYGQDTEAFF

v_gene: TRBV24-1
j_gene: TRBJ2-7
d_gene: -
abundance: few
CDR3nt: TGTGCCACCGGGGCGGCAGGCGCGTACGAGCAGTACTTC
CDR3aa: CATGAAGAYEQYF

v_gene: TRBV20-1
j_gene: TRBJ2-5
d_gene: TRBD2
abundance: -
CDR3nt: TGCAGTGCTAGGAGCCTAGCGGGGGGATACAATGAGCAGTACTTC
CDR3aa: CSARSLAGGYNEQYF

v_gene: TRBV28
j_gene: TRBJ2-1
d_gene: -
abundance: -
CDR3nt: TGTGCCAGCAGTTTATGGGACAGCAATGAGCAGTTCTTC
CDR3aa: CASSLWDSNEQFF

v_gene: TRBV6-5
j_gene: TRBJ2-3
d_gene: TRBD2
abundance: many
CDR3nt: TGTGCCAGCAGTTACTCGAACAGAGGCGGGGGAGATACGCAGTATTTT
CDR3aa: CASSYSNRGGGDTQYF

v_gene: TRBV20-1
j_gene: TRBJ1-5
d_gene: -
abundance: -
CDR3nt: TGCAGTGCTAGAGTCCCTGGAAATCAGCCCCAGCATTTT
CDR3aa: CSARVPGNQPQHF

v_gene: TRBV7-2
j_gene: TRBJ2-4
d_gene: -
abundance: -
CDR3nt: TGTGCCAGCAGCTTAGAACCCTTGCGAGACCAGTACTTC
CDR3aa: CASSLEPLRDQYF

v_gene: TRBV27
j_gene: TRBJ1-2
d_gene: -
abundance: few
CDR3nt: TGTGCCGCAAAGACTTGGGTTCTAGATGGCTACACCTTC
CDR3aa: CAAKTWVLDGYTF